The next 11 T cell receptor beta chains were all read from a single sample in a study of shared clonotypes between healthy human individuals (dated by TCRdb to 2019 to 2021). For the CD8 naive samples, CD45RO-negative cells were positively selected for CCR7, yielding a CD45RA+CCR7+ population from which TemRA cells were excluded. Libraries came from the immunoSEQ multiplex PCR assay. TCRdb's version of the immuneACCESS table is confined to in-frame rearrangements and falls short of the full clone set. An unresolved V gene accounts for under half of the shortfall where checked; the remainder is of unknown origin. The sample yields some 2 million clones; 85% to 95% were counted once. The ten largest clones add up to 1% to 1.5% of the sample. Source material: naive CD8+ T cells sorted from blood. The cell subset or site label corresponds to: CD45RA+CCR7+. The receptor set was obtained from a man younger than 35 in good health.

This clone was picked up one time. The chain combines TRBV5-1 with TRBJ2-7, with 7 positions matching TRBD2. Germline lookup yields CDR1 SGHRS and CDR2 YFSETQ. Trimming took 2 bases from V and 5 from J; bases not matched to a gene: 13. The CDR3 has 16 amino acids. CDR3 amino acids: CASSFSPGTIPHEQYF. The CDR3 bases are TGCGCCAGCAGCTTTTCACCCGGGACTATTCCCCACGAGCAGTACTTC.

The rearrangement joins TRBV11-2 to TRBJ1-6; D gene ambiguous. There are 14 residues in the CDR3. V gave up 1 base and J gave up 5 bases, with 6 bases separating them. Germline CDR1 is SGHAT and CDR2 is FQNNGV. CDR3 DNA: TGTGCCAGCAGCTTAGTCCCCGATAATTCACCCCTCCACTTT. It specifies CASSLVPDNSPLHF. Full variable domain (missing parts from reference TRBV11-2 and TRBJ1-6): EAGVAQSPRYKIIEKRQSVAFWCNPISGHATLYWYQQILGQGPKLLIQFQNNGVVDDSQLPKDRFSAERLKGVDSTLKIQPAKLEDSAVYLCASSLVPDNSPLHFGNGTRLTVT.

The chain carries TRBV5-6 and TRBJ1-1, with 8 bases aligning to TRBD1. Germline V gives CDR1 SGHDT, CDR2 YYEEEE. This CDR3 has 15 residues. V shed 2 bases and J 4 bases; nucleotides not matched to a gene: 7. The CDR3 loop is CASSFKTGVVTEAFF. CDR3 nucleotides: TGTGCCAGCAGCTTCAAGACAGGGGTTGTCACTGAAGCTTTCTTT.

This chain uses TRBV9 with TRBJ2-3; D is possibly TRBD1 (5 bases). CDR3 size: 15 residues. Per the germline V gene, CDR1 is SGDLS and CDR2 is YYNGEE. Trimming took off 1 base at V and 0 bases at J, with 9 bases between the two ends. As DNA, the CDR3 is TGTGCCAGCAGCGTAAGGTGGGGCAGCACAGATACGCAGTATTTT. This gives the protein CASSVRWGSTDTQYF.

As DNA, the CDR3 is TGCGCCAGCACCCCAGGTTACTTC. Its protein product is CASTPGYF. The chain combines TRBV10-1 with TRBJ2-7; no reliable D call. V was cut by 7 bases and J by 13 bases, with 8 bases left in between. CDR1 is WNHNN and CDR2 is SYGVQD in the germline V gene (reference sequence). The CDR3 extends over 8 amino acids.

The rearrangement links TRBV19 to TRBJ2-3; the D is unclear. The CDR3 is 13 residues long. Deletions cut 4 bases from V and 2 bases from J, with 7 bases between. CDR1 is LNHDA, CDR2 SQIVND, per germline (reference sequence). In nucleotides, the CDR3 is TGTGCCAGTAGTACAGCCGTCACAGATACGCAGTATTTT. Protein: CASSTAVTDTQYF. The entire variable domain, with the rest obtained from reference TRBV19 and TRBJ2-3, is as follows: DGGITQSPKYLFRKEGQNVTLSCEQNLNHDAMYWYRQDPGQGLRLIYYSQIVNDFQKGDIAEGYSVSREKKESFPLTVTSAQKNPTAFYLCASSTAVTDTQYFGPGTRLTVL.

CDR3 DNA sequence: TGTGCCAGCAGGGGACTAGCGGGGGGTAAGGACACCGGGGAGCTGTTTTTT. Translation: CASRGLAGGKDTGELFF. This chain joins TRBV2 and TRBJ2-2; 15 nucleotides line up with TRBD2. The CDR3 consists of 17 residues. Germline lookup yields CDR1 SNHLY and CDR2 FYNNEI. The trim removed 6 bases at V and 3 bases at J, leaving 5 bases unmatched. Filled out from reference TRBV2 and TRBJ2-2, the complete variable domain reads EPEVTQTPSHQVTQMGQEVILRCVPISNHLYFYWYRQILGQKVEFLVSFYNNEISEKSEIFDDQFSVERPDGSNFTLKIRSTKLEDSAMYFCASRGLAGGKDTGELFFGEGSRLTVL.

V and J are TRBV6-6 and TRBJ2-7; D is uncertain. V lost 0 bases to trimming and J lost 4 bases, with 13 bases between them. Germline CDR1 MNHNY, CDR2 SVGAGI (reference sequence). The CDR3 runs to 15 residues. This CDR3 is CASSYSKEGLYEQYF. The CDR3 coding sequence is TGTGCCAGCAGTTACTCGAAAGAAGGGTTGTACGAGCAGTACTTC.

The chain has TRBV11-3 and TRBJ1-1; maybe TRBD1 (5 bases). The CDR3 is 15 residues long. V shed 5 bases and J shed 8 bases, with 21 bases lying between them. Germline V gene sequence: CDR1 SGHNT, CDR2 YENEEA. The CDR3 DNA reads TGTGCCAGCAGCACGGGTCTCGGAGGGACCGCCGAAGCTTTCTTT. As protein: CASSTGLGGTAEAFF.

The V and J genes are TRBV2 and TRBJ2-7; the match to TRBD1 covers 9 bases. J was trimmed by 3 bases and V by 3 bases; bases with no gene match: 9. The germline V gene has CDR1 SNHLY and CDR2 FYNNEI. This CDR3 is built from 16 residues. The CDR3 region has the DNA TGTGCCAGCAGTGAGGGACAGGGAGGATTCGACTACGAGCAGTACTTC. This encodes CASSEGQGGFDYEQYF.

The chain uses TRBV20-1 and TRBJ2-7; D gene ambiguous. Trimming cost V 5 bases and J 3 bases, with 8 bases left between them. Germline CDR1 and CDR2: DFQATT and SNEGSKA (reference sequence). This CDR3 contains 11 residues. CDR3 sequence reads: CSAATGYEQYF. The CDR3 DNA reads TGCAGTGCTGCGACTGGCTACGAGCAGTACTTC.